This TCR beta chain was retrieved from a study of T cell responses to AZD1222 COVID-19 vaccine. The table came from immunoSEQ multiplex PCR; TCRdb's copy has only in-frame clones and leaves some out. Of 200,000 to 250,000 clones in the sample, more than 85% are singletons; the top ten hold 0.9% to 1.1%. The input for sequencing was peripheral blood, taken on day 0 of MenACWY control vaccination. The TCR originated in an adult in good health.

The CDR3 DNA reads as TGTGCCAGCAGCTTAGTACAGCCAACCGGGGGGACCCAGTACTTC. It translates to CASSLVQPTGGTQYF. The chain has TRBV5-5 and TRBJ2-5; D may be TRBD2 (6 bases). Germline V gene sequence: CDR1 SGHKS, CDR2 YYEKEE (reference sequence). V lost 2 bases to trimming and J lost 7 bases, with 18 bases between them. CDR3 length: 15 amino acids.